The rows below give T cell receptor beta chains drawn from one sample of a study of blood T cell repertoires in COVID-19. Generated by immunoSEQ multiplex PCR, the TCRdb table keeps only in-frame clones and is missing some. Among about 180,000 clones listed, 65% to 90% were seen once. Sequences were obtained from peripheral blood. The receptors here all came from a man in his fifties with active or convalescent COVID-19. Both conserved end residues are trimmed from each CDR3.

cdr3_length j_call v_call cdr3_aa
13 TRBJ2-5 TRBV3-1/TRBV3-2 ASSQWRLVQETQY
10 TRBJ1-2 TRBV28 ASRLTGTGYT
13 TRBJ1-1 TRBV18 ASSPPAGTGEEAF
14 TRBJ2-1 TRBV10-1 ASSSLPRGGNNEQF
11 TRBJ2-1 TRBV28 ASSLREHNEQF
13 TRBJ1-2 TRBV9 ASSVDTGEKYGYT
11 TRBJ1-1 TRBV3-1/TRBV3-2 ASSQLDRAKAF
13 TRBJ1-6 TRBV6-5 ASSYLTGGGSPLH
14 TRBJ2-7 TRBV19 ASSIDGQGAQYEQY
11 TRBJ1-5 TRBV3-1/TRBV3-2 ASSRDILTPQH
10 TRBJ1-2 TRBV7-9 ASSQTVYGYT
12 TRBJ2-1 TRBV19 ASGAGPGGNEQF
12 TRBJ2-7 TRBV18 ASSPKGGSYEQY
12 TRBJ2-1 TRBV19 ASRQGGAYNEQF
14 TRBJ2-1 TRBV30 AWSPPGTSGSDEQF
12 TRBJ2-3 TRBV7-3 ASSLLGGTDTQY
11 TRBJ2-7 TRBV5-1 ASSLSRGLEQY